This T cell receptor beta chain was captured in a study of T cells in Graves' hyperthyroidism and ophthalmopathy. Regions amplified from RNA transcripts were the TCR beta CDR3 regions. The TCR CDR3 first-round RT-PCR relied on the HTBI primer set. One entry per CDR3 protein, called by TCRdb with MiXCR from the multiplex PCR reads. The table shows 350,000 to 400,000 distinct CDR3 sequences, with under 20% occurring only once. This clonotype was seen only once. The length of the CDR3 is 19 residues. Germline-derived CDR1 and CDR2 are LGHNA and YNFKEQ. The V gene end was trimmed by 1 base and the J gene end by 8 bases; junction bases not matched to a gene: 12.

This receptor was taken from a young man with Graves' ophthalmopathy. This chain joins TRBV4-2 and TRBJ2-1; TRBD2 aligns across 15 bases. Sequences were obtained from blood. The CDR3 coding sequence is TGTGCCAGCAGCCAAGTGTCTCCTAGGACTAGCGGGGGGGCTTATGAGCAGTTCTTC. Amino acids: CASSQVSPRTSGGAYEQFF.